This passage covers 11 T cell receptor beta chains from one sample sequenced in a study of blood T cell repertoires in COVID-19. TCRdb's copy holds only in-frame clones and misses some; the assay was immunoSEQ multiplex PCR. The sample includes roughly 160,000 clones, 79% of them seen just once. Source material: peripheral blood. The origin of the receptors is an older woman with COVID-19, enrolled during active disease.

The V gene is TRBV4-3, the J gene TRBJ2-2, with D unclear. This CDR3 comprises 14 residues. Looked up from germline, CDR1 is LGHNA and CDR2 is YSLEER. V was trimmed by 1 base and J by 5 bases, leaving 8 bases between them. The CDR3 DNA sequence: TGCGCCAGCAGCCAAGCCTTGTTGACCGGGGAGCTGTTTTTT. As protein: CASSQALLTGELFF.

In regard to this clone: A far bigger clonotype differs at one base, so this is likely a read error. V usage is TRBV9 and J usage is TRBJ1-2, with a tentative D call TRBD1 (5 bases). The germline V gene has CDR1 SGDLS and CDR2 YYNGEE. This CDR3 is built from 12 residues. Trimming pared 4 bases from V and 3 bases from J, leaving 7 bases between. In DNA form, the CDR3 reads TGTGCCAGCAGCTTGACAGACTATGGCTACACCTTC. This encodes CASSLTDYGYTF. Supplemented by reference TRBV9 and TRBJ1-2, the full variable domain reads DSGVTQTPKHLITATGQRVTLRCSPRSGDLSVYWYQQSLDQGLQFLIQYYNGEERAKGNILERFSAQQFPDLHSELNLSSLELGDSALYFCASSLTDYGYTFGSGTRLTVV.

The chain uses TRBV9 and TRBJ2-5; 9 bases fit TRBD1. This CDR3 comprises 15 residues. The V gene's germline CDR1 is SGDLS and CDR2 YYNGEE. V was pared by 3 bases and J by 2 bases, with 5 bases of the junction left unmatched. The CDR3: CASSGLTGGQETQYF. CDR3 DNA: TGTGCCAGCAGCGGACTGACAGGGGGGCAAGAGACCCAGTACTTC.

In DNA, the CDR3 is TGTGCCAGTGGGGCCCACGGATACTACAATGAGCAGTTCTTC. This gives the protein CASGAHGYYNEQFF. This sequence joins TRBV13 and TRBJ2-1; TRBD1 is a possible D gene (5 bases). V was cut by 9 bases and J by 3 bases, with 15 bases left in between. CDR3 length: 14 residues. Germline loops: CDR1 PRHDT, CDR2 FYEKMQ (reference sequence).

The V and J genes are TRBV2 and TRBJ2-2, with D hard to call. Germline loops: CDR1 SNHLY, CDR2 FYNNEI. The CDR3 totals 14 residues. V was clipped by 2 bases and J by 8 bases, with 12 bases between them. The CDR3, as DNA: TGTGCCAGCAGTGAATTTCCGGTTATGGGGGAGCTGTTTTTT. Translated, it gives CASSEFPVMGELFF.

The V and J genes are TRBV9 and TRBJ1-3; D is unclear. Trimming removed 2 bases from V and 0 bases from J, with 6 bases in between. Looked up from germline, CDR1 is SGDLS and CDR2 is YYNGEE. The CDR3 covers 14 residues. CDR3 residues: CASSVANSGNTIYF. The CDR3 nucleotides read TGTGCCAGCAGCGTCGCGAACTCTGGAAACACCATATATTTT.

The chain joins TRBV5-1 to TRBJ1-2; 8 nucleotides line up with TRBD1. The V segment lost 4 bases and the J segment 4 bases; nucleotides outside the gene matches: 9. Germline loops: CDR1 SGHRS, CDR2 YFSETQ. The CDR3 consists of 15 residues. CDR3 protein: CASSGRTGTGYGYTF. In DNA form, the CDR3 reads TGCGCCAGCAGCGGGAGGACTGGGACAGGCTATGGCTACACCTTC.

This chain connects TRBV7-2 to TRBJ1-5; D ambiguous. The CDR3 contains 11 residues. The germline gives CDR1 SGHTA, CDR2 FQGNSA. V shed 5 bases and J shed 6 bases, with 5 bases lying between them. The CDR3 bases are TGTGCCAGCAGCGAGGGTCAGCCCCAGCATTTT. It codes for CASSEGQPQHF.

J is TRBJ2-1 and V is TRBV7-9, with 10 positions matching TRBD1. Germline CDR1 and CDR2: SEHNR and FQNEAQ (reference sequence). The CDR3 runs to 15 residues. With V trimmed by 3 bases and J by 7 bases, 6 bases remained unmatched. The CDR3 here is CASSFRTGGRNEQFF. Written as DNA, the CDR3 is TGTGCCAGCAGCTTCCGGACAGGGGGGAGAAATGAGCAGTTCTTC.

The gene calls are TRBV6-1 and TRBJ2-7, with 10 nucleotides matching TRBD1. Looked up from germline, CDR1 is MNHNS and CDR2 is SASEGT. This CDR3 comprises 15 residues. V gave up 2 bases and J gave up 4 bases; unmatched junction bases: 5. This CDR3 reads CASSETTGGWYEQYF. The CDR3 DNA follows: TGTGCCAGCAGTGAAACGACAGGGGGCTGGTACGAGCAGTACTTC.

The rearrangement uses TRBV7-3 and TRBJ2-6; maybe TRBD1 (6 bases). Trimming removed 5 bases at V and 0 bases at J, with 14 bases between. This CDR3 contains 17 residues. The germline CDR1 and CDR2 sequences are SGHTA and FQGTGA. CDR3 sequence reads: CASSPRTERSGANVLTF. The CDR3 region has the DNA TGTGCCAGCAGCCCTAGGACAGAACGCTCTGGGGCCAACGTCCTGACTTTC.